One and the same sample provided the 23 T cell receptor beta chains below, sequenced in a study of cytomegalovirus exposure and HLA in healthy donors. Vbeta (60) and Jbeta (13) primers were used in the PCR. Some clones are missing from TCRdb's copy, which holds only in-frame ones; the method was immunoSEQ multiplex PCR. The sample contains over 150,000 clones, 82% of which appear only once. Sequencing was performed on PBMCs. The receptors were sampled from a boy aged 2-9 years in good health and CMV-seronegative.

This rearrangement joins TRBV6-5 to TRBJ2-1, with D perhaps TRBD2 (7 bases). V lost 2 bases and J lost 8, with 16 bases in between. The CDR3 has 15 amino acids. CDR1 MNHEY and CDR2 SVGAGI come from the germline V gene. In nucleotides, the CDR3 is TGTGCCAGCAGTTACGGGAGGGGGAGGGGTTATGAGCAGTTCTTC. Amino acids: CASSYGRGRGYEQFF.

V is TRBV28 and J is TRBJ1-5; perhaps TRBD1 as D (5 bases). The germline V gene has CDR1 MDHEN and CDR2 SYDVKM. The CDR3 is 15 amino acids. Trimming removed 5 bases from V and 5 bases from J, with 16 bases in between. Here the CDR3 DNA reads TGTGCCAGCAGTCCATCTCAGGGTTGGCATCAGCCCCAGCATTTT. It translates to CASSPSQGWHQPQHF.

The chain uses TRBV13 and TRBJ2-7; 8 bases are shared with TRBD1. There are 14 residues in the CDR3. Per the germline V gene, CDR1 is PRHDT and CDR2 is FYEKMQ (reference sequence). V was clipped by 5 bases and J by 5 bases; unmatched bases: 8. The CDR3 protein is CASSASRGQDEQYF. In nucleotides, the CDR3 is TGTGCCAGCAGCGCATCCAGGGGGCAGGACGAGCAGTACTTC. The complete variable domain, with remaining parts taken from reference TRBV13 and TRBJ2-7, reads AAGVIQSPRHLIKEKRETATLKCYPIPRHDTVYWYQQGPGQDPQFLISFYEKMQSDKGSIPDRFSAQQFSDYHSELNMSSLELGDSALYFCASSASRGQDEQYFGPGTRLTVT.

This clone appeared a few times. The chain employs TRBV6-5 and TRBJ2-1; 9 nucleotides line up with TRBD2. The CDR3 sequence is 16 residues long. After removal of 0 bases from V and 3 bases from J, the junction contained 3 bases not matched to a gene. Germline CDR1 reads MNHEY; CDR2 reads SVGAGI. The CDR3: CASSYSLAGCYNEQFF. Written as DNA, the CDR3 is TGTGCCAGCAGTTACTCTCTAGCGGGGTGCTACAATGAGCAGTTCTTC.

The V call is TRBV7-2, the J call TRBJ2-7, with TRBD1 as a possible D gene (8 bases). CDR3 length: 14 residues. With 8 bases removed from V and 6 bases from J, the gap between germline ends came to 20 bases. Germline V gives CDR1 SGHTA, CDR2 FQGNSA. CDR3 amino acids: CASAKQGGGFEQYF. As DNA, the CDR3 is TGTGCCAGCGCTAAACAGGGGGGAGGGTTCGAGCAGTACTTC.

Only one count was recorded for this clone. The V call is TRBV7-2, the J call TRBJ1-6, with TRBD1 as a possible D gene (6 bases). Per germline, CDR1 SGHTA and CDR2 FQGNSA. The CDR3 covers 13 residues. V was clipped by 3 bases and J by 11 bases, with 11 bases between them. DNA of the CDR3: TGTGCCAGCAGCTTTACAGGGCTGCCACCCCTCCACTTT. Its protein is CASSFTGLPPLHF. Together with reference TRBV7-2 and TRBJ1-6, the CDR3 gives the full variable domain: GAGVSQSPSNKVTEKGKDVELRCDPISGHTALYWYRQSLGQGLEFLIYFQGNSAPDKSGLPSDRFSAERTGGSVSTLTIQRTQQEDSAVYLCASSFTGLPPLHFGNGTRLTVT.

V and J are TRBV30 and TRBJ2-7; no clear D gene. CDR1 GTSNPN and CDR2 SVGIG come from the germline V gene (reference sequence). The CDR3 covers 12 residues. V lost 3 bases and J lost 0, with 6 bases in between. The CDR3 reads CAWSRSSYEQYF. CDR3 DNA sequence: TGTGCCTGGAGCCGGAGCTCCTACGAGCAGTACTTC.

The chain links TRBV9 to TRBJ2-3; D is perhaps TRBD1 (6 bases). The CDR3 sequence is 12 residues long. V was pared by 1 base and J by 8 bases, with 8 bases between. Germline loops: CDR1 SGDLS, CDR2 YYNGEE. CDR3 loop: CASSVLGGTQYF. CDR3 bases: TGTGCCAGCAGCGTACTAGGGGGTACGCAGTATTTT.

The rearrangement uses TRBV29-1 and TRBJ2-7, with TRBD2 identical over 8 bases. V shed 2 bases, J shed 5 bases, and the junction held 8 bases outside the gene matches. The germline CDR1 and CDR2 sequences are SQVTM and ANQGSEA. CDR3 length: 14 amino acids. The CDR3 bases are TGCAGCGTTGAAATCGGGGGGGGCGAAGACGAGCAGTACTTC. Its protein product is CSVEIGGGEDEQYF.

This chain joins TRBV19 and TRBJ1-5; 7 bases fit TRBD1. CDR1 is LNHDA and CDR2 is SQIVND in the germline V gene (reference sequence). There are 15 residues in the CDR3. Losses at the gene ends were 7 bases for V and 2 bases for J; bases not matched to a gene: 8. The CDR3 loop is CASKGDSTRNQPQHF. The CDR3 DNA reads TGTGCCAGTAAGGGGGACAGCACACGCAATCAGCCCCAGCATTTT.

With respect to this clone: Within the sample, other DNA sequences also encode this same CDR3. The V gene is TRBV4-3, the J gene TRBJ1-2; D may be TRBD1 (6 bases). This CDR3 is 14 amino acids long. Germline V lookup: CDR1 LGHNA, CDR2 YSLEER. With 0 bases removed from V and 11 bases from J, the gap between germline ends came to 16 bases. CDR3 residues: CASSQDTQGLGYTF. The CDR3 region has the DNA TGCGCCAGCAGCCAAGATACGCAGGGGTTGGGTTACACCTTC.

The chain joins TRBV27 to TRBJ2-3; 9 bases are a match to TRBD2. Germline V lookup: CDR1 MNHEY, CDR2 SMNVEV (reference sequence). The CDR3 spans 19 residues. After removal of 0 bases from V and 10 bases from J, the junction contained 20 bases not matched to a gene. CDR3 sequence reads: CASSLSGWWRGGSQHAQYF. As DNA, the CDR3 is TGTGCCAGCAGTTTATCCGGCTGGTGGCGGGGGGGCAGTCAGCATGCGCAGTATTTT.

V is TRBV6-5 and J is TRBJ2-7; D ambiguous. Trimming shortened V by 4 bases and J by 2 bases, and 15 bases separated the two germline ends. Germline CDR1 and CDR2: MNHEY and SVGAGI. This CDR3 comprises 15 residues. The CDR3 here is CASSLSSGYTYEQYF. CDR3 coding DNA: TGTGCCAGCAGTTTGAGTTCGGGTTATACCTACGAGCAGTACTTC.

The sample holds one count of this clone. The V call is TRBV25-1, the J call TRBJ2-1, with D perhaps TRBD2 (6 bases). CDR1 is MGHDK and CDR2 is SYGVNS in the germline V gene. This CDR3 region has 18 residues. The V and J ends lost 1 base and 6 bases respectively, with 22 bases between them. CDR3: CASSEWEEVGLVGNEQFF. The CDR3 coding sequence is TGTGCCAGCAGTGAATGGGAGGAAGTGGGACTTGTTGGCAATGAGCAGTTCTTC.

The rearrangement links TRBV29-1 to TRBJ2-3; 8 nucleotides agree with TRBD2. Germline values: CDR1 SQVTM, CDR2 ANQGSEA. This CDR3 has 12 amino acids. J gave up 4 bases and V 7 bases, and 4 bases lay outside the gene matches. In nucleotides, the CDR3 is TGCAGCGCCGGGGGGGGCGCAGATACGCAGTATTTT. This translates into CSAGGGADTQYF.

The chain links TRBV18 to TRBJ2-2; 12 bases agree with TRBD1. The CDR3 has 16 amino acids. V shed 4 bases, J shed 5 bases, and the junction held 5 bases outside the gene matches. Germline V CDR1 and CDR2: KGHSH, LQKENI. The CDR3 DNA sequence: TGTGCCAGCTCACTCCGGGACAGGGGGCGAACCGGGGAGCTGTTTTTT. Encoded protein: CASSLRDRGRTGELFF.

The CDR3 region is CASTPTAGFNQPQHF. In DNA form, the CDR3 reads TGTGCCAGCACCCCCACGGCCGGGTTCAATCAGCCCCAGCATTTT. The chain joins TRBV6-1 to TRBJ1-5; D unresolved. V gave up 7 bases and J gave up 3 bases, with 16 bases separating them. The CDR3 loop spans 15 amino acids. Germline V gene lookup returns CDR1 MNHNS and CDR2 SASEGT.

This clone occurred a few times. The V call is TRBV15, the J call TRBJ2-5; D uncertain. Germline V lookup: CDR1 LNHNV, CDR2 YYDKDF (reference sequence). The CDR3 spans 12 residues. Trimming shortened V by 4 bases and J by 3 bases, and 6 bases separated the two germline ends. The CDR3 loop is CATSTYKETQYF. The CDR3 DNA follows: TGTGCCACCAGCACTTATAAAGAGACCCAGTACTTC.

This chain uses TRBV9 with TRBJ1-1; D is perhaps TRBD1 (6 bases). Germline V gives CDR1 SGDLS, CDR2 YYNGEE. V was trimmed by 0 bases and J by 6 bases, leaving 12 bases between them. The CDR3 has 14 residues. CDR3 DNA: TGTGCCAGCAGCGTAGGTAGCAGGGGCGCTGAAGCTTTCTTT. This gives the protein CASSVGSRGAEAFF.

This chain links TRBV7-2 with TRBJ1-2; the D gene is possibly TRBD1 (5 bases). Trimming stripped 6 bases from V and 5 bases from J, with 16 bases between. The CDR3 loop spans 14 amino acids. Germline V gene data show CDR1 as SGHTA and CDR2 as FQGNSA. DNA of the CDR3: TGTGCCAGCAGTATACTTGGGCGGGGGTATGGCTACACCTTC. Residues: CASSILGRGYGYTF. Full variable domain (missing parts from reference TRBV7-2 and TRBJ1-2): GAGVSQSPSNKVTEKGKDVELRCDPISGHTALYWYRQSLGQGLEFLIYFQGNSAPDKSGLPSDRFSAERTGGSVSTLTIQRTQQEDSAVYLCASSILGRGYGYTFGSGTRLTVV.

The chain joins TRBV27 to TRBJ1-5, with D uncertain. The CDR3 is made up of 15 amino acids. CDR1 and CDR2 from the germline V gene are MNHEY and SMNVEV (reference sequence). V lost 5 bases, J lost 3 bases, and 14 bases lay in between. In DNA, the CDR3 is TGTGCCAGCAGTCCCTCTGACGGGTTCAATCAGCCCCAGCATTTT. Amino acids: CASSPSDGFNQPQHF.

The V and J genes are TRBV6-5 and TRBJ1-5, with TRBD1 identical over 7 bases. In germline, CDR1 is MNHEY, CDR2 SVGAGI. With V trimmed by 2 bases and J by 7 bases, 5 bases remained unmatched. This CDR3 contains 14 residues. The CDR3 loop reads CASSYRQGRQPQHF. The CDR3 DNA follows: TGTGCCAGCAGTTACAGACAGGGAAGACAGCCCCAGCATTTT.

The J gene is TRBJ1-5, the V gene TRBV6-6; D possibly corresponds to TRBD1 (5 bases). This CDR3 region has 14 residues. Trimming took 2 bases from V and 6 from J, leaving 11 bases between them. Germline loops: CDR1 MNHNY, CDR2 SVGAGI (reference sequence). The CDR3 here is CASSYGQTSQPQHF. CDR3 nucleotides: TGTGCCAGCAGTTACGGACAAACGAGTCAGCCCCAGCATTTT.